This record looks at one T cell receptor beta chain sequence and its context. Its target is unknown. This CDR3 has 12 amino acids. Between the trimmed V and J ends, which lost 5 bases and 2 bases, there was a span of 7 bases. Germline CDR1 and CDR2: SGHVS and FQNEAQ. This entry is derived from a study of T cell responses to AZD1222 COVID-19 vaccine. Findings of the study overall: Nearly half of unique spike-specific TCRs reportedly avoided B.1.351 and B.1.1.7 mutated regions. Seropositivity was recorded at baseline in only six AZD1222 recipients.

Pooled samples include second doses given at about 4 or 12 weeks. Some clones are missing from TCRdb's copy, which holds only in-frame ones; the method was immunoSEQ multiplex PCR. The sample consists of 100,000 to 120,000 clones, about 94% of them appearing once. The clonotype was recovered from an adult who received the AZD1222 COVID-19 vaccine. The gene calls are TRBV7-8 and TRBJ2-7, with D possibly being TRBD2 (5 bases). The material sequenced was peripheral blood, taken 28 days after the second AZD1222 dose. CDR3 sequence: CASSHGAYEQYF. Here the CDR3 DNA reads TGTGCCAGCAGCCACGGGGCCTACGAGCAGTACTTC.